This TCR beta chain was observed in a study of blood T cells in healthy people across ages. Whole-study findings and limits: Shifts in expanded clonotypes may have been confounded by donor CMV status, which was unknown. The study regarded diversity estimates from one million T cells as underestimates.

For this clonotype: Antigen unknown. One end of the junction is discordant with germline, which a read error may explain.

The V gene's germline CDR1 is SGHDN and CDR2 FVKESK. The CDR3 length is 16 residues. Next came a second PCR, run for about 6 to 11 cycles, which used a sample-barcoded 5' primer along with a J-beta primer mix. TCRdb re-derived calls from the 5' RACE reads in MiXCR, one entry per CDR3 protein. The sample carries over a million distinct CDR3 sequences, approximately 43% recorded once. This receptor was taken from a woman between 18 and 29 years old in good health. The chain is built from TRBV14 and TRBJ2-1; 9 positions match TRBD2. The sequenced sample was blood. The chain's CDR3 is CAGSQKSAGGSREQFF. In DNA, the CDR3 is TGTGCCGGCAGCCAAAAGTCGGCGGGAGGGTCCCGGGAGCAGTTCTTC.